This T cell receptor (beta chain) appears in the sequencing data of a study of post-analysis software for immune sequencing data. Looking at the study overall: Relapsing-remitting, secondary progressive and progressive-relapsing courses of multiple sclerosis were included. Findings and limits, study-wide: Patients had higher frequencies than controls of about 5 TRBV segments, including TRBV5-6, TRBV5-1 and TRBV20-1. Compared with controls, patients showed significantly lower normalized Chao1 diversity. F measure grouped same-batch samples tightly together.

Prepared libraries of TCR beta cDNA carried unique molecular identifiers. Yield was 500,000 to 600,000 cDNA molecules from roughly 1 to 10 million T cells. In TCRdb, the PCR reads were re-called with MiXCR into one record per CDR3 protein. The table lists some 890,000 distinct CDR3 sequences, approximately 53% of them singletons. Note on this clonotype: Its antigen remains unidentified.

CDR3 length: 15 amino acids. The chain links TRBV21-1 to TRBJ1-6; the table's TRBD1 call for D was not verified on the DNA. TRBV21-1 is a pseudogene segment. This clonotype originated in a girl aged 10 to 17 with multiple sclerosis. Sequencing was carried out using blood. As DNA, the CDR3 is TGTGCCAGCAGCTCACGCGGACAGGGCCGGTCACCCCTCCACTTT. Amino acids: CASSSRGQGRSPLHF.